The 30 T cell receptor beta chains below all came from one sample that was sequenced in a study of radiotherapy plus CTLA-4 blockade in lung cancer. Assay: immunoSEQ multiplex PCR; the TCRdb copy retains only in-frame clones and omits some. The profile covers 13,000 to 15,000 clones, with 55% to 80% appearing a single time and 46% taken by the ten largest. Here the sequenced sample was peripheral blood, taken from a patient treated with radiotherapy plus ipilimumab. The receptors come from a human donor with non-small cell lung cancer whose response to radiotherapy plus ipilimumab could not be evaluated.

The chain combines TRBV30 with TRBJ1-5; 7 bases are shared with TRBD1. The CDR3 has 16 amino acids. Germline assignment: CDR1 GTSNPN and CDR2 SVGIG (reference sequence). With 1 base clipped from V and 5 bases from J, the junction kept 11 bases outside the gene matches. In DNA, the CDR3 is TGTGCCTGGAGTGACGCAAAGACAGGGCGTTATCAGCCCCAGCATTTT. It encodes CAWSDAKTGRYQPQHF.

The CDR3 loop reads CASSLRHYNEQFF. The CDR3 nucleotides are TGTGCCAGCAGCTTAAGACACTACAATGAGCAGTTCTTC. V gene TRBV7-2 combines with J gene TRBJ2-1; D is uncertain. CDR1 SGHTA and CDR2 FQGNSA come from the germline V gene. Trimming left V 2 bases short and J 3 bases short, with 5 bases between. The CDR3 runs 13 residues.

This clone came up a few times. The rearrangement links TRBV4-3 to TRBJ2-1, with TRBD2 identical over 12 bases. Germline V gene sequence: CDR1 LGHNA, CDR2 YSLEER. This CDR3 comprises 18 residues. The trim removed 1 base at V and 7 bases at J, leaving 11 bases unmatched. CDR3 DNA: TGCGCCAGCAGCCAAGGGGCCCCCGGACTAGCGGGGAGGAATGAGCAGTTCTTC. Translation: CASSQGAPGLAGRNEQFF.

V and J are TRBV9 and TRBJ2-3, with D hard to call. Germline values: CDR1 SGDLS, CDR2 YYNGEE. Trimming took 4 bases from V and 2 from J, leaving 8 bases between them. The CDR3 extends over 13 amino acids. The CDR3 loop is CASSITATDTQYF. In nucleotides, the CDR3 is TGTGCCAGCAGCATTACAGCCACAGATACGCAGTATTTT. Supplemented by reference TRBV9 and TRBJ2-3, the full variable domain reads DSGVTQTPKHLITATGQRVTLRCSPRSGDLSVYWYQQSLDQGLQFLIQYYNGEERAKGNILERFSAQQFPDLHSELNLSSLELGDSALYFCASSITATDTQYFGPGTRLTVL.

The chain couples TRBV4-3 to TRBJ2-3, with 11 nucleotides matching TRBD2. The CDR3 extends over 15 amino acids. The junction had 2 bases not matched to a gene; V was cut back by 0 bases and J by 6 bases. Germline CDR1 and CDR2: LGHNA and YSLEER. In DNA form, the CDR3 reads TGCGCCAGCAGCCAAGAGGCTAGCGGGGGGGATACGCAGTATTTT. It codes for CASSQEASGGDTQYF.

The rearrangement links TRBV7-6 to TRBJ1-4; a possible D gene is TRBD1 (6 bases). V lost 5 bases and J 10 bases, leaving 11 bases between the germline ends. This CDR3 contains 12 residues. Germline CDR1 is SGHVS and CDR2 is FNYEAQ. The CDR3 is CASSPQGGKLFF. CDR3 DNA sequence: TGTGCCAGCAGCCCACAGGGCGGAAAACTGTTTTTT.

V usage is TRBV27 and J usage is TRBJ1-2, with TRBD1 identical over 10 bases. Per germline, CDR1 MNHEY and CDR2 SMNVEV (reference sequence). V lost 7 bases to trimming and J lost 3 bases; unmatched junction nucleotides: 14. The CDR3 consists of 17 residues. This chain's CDR3 is CASTARDRGPHHYGYTF. DNA of the CDR3: TGTGCCAGCACTGCACGGGACAGGGGACCCCATCACTATGGCTACACCTTC.

Only a few counts were recorded for this clone. V gene TRBV6-6 combines with J gene TRBJ1-4; D not certain. Trimming pared 7 bases from V and 10 bases from J, leaving 10 bases between. The germline gives CDR1 MNHNY, CDR2 SVGAGI (reference sequence). This CDR3 has 11 residues. The CDR3 here is CASKLEGKLFF. The CDR3 DNA follows: TGTGCCAGCAAGCTCGAGGGAAAACTGTTTTTT.

The rearrangement links TRBV7-9 to TRBJ2-3; D is possibly TRBD1 (6 bases). Germline CDR1 SEHNR, CDR2 FQNEAQ (reference sequence). The V end lost 5 bases, the J end lost 6 bases, and 18 bases lay between the germline ends. The CDR3 contains 15 residues. The CDR3 sequence is CASSHQQGRIDTQYF. The CDR3 DNA follows: TGTGCCAGCAGCCACCAACAGGGAAGGATTGATACGCAGTATTTT. Full variable domain (outside the CDR3, taken from reference TRBV7-9 and TRBJ2-3): DTGVSQNPRHKITKRGQNVTFRCDPISEHNRLYWYRQTLGQGPEFLTYFQNEAQLEKSRLLSDRFSAERPKGSFSTLEIQRTEQGDSAMYLCASSHQQGRIDTQYFGPGTRLTVL.

In this sample, this clone turned up a few times. J is TRBJ1-6 and V is TRBV30; a weak D match, TRBD1 (6 bases). The V and J ends lost 2 bases and 0 bases respectively, with 11 bases between them. CDR3 length equals 16 residues. Germline V CDR1 and CDR2: GTSNPN, SVGIG (reference sequence). This CDR3 reads CAWSKRGSSYNSPLHF. The CDR3 nucleotides are TGTGCCTGGAGTAAGAGGGGGAGCTCCTATAATTCACCCCTCCACTTT. Together with reference TRBV30 and TRBJ1-6, the CDR3 gives the full variable domain: SQTIHQWPATLVQPVGSPLSLECTVEGTSNPNLYWYRQAAGRGLQLLFYSVGIGQISSEVPQNLSASRPQDRQFILSSKKLLLSDSGFYLCAWSKRGSSYNSPLHFGNGTRLTVT.

This clone was observed a few times. This chain links TRBV4-3 with TRBJ1-4; D unclear. Trimming cost V 0 bases and J 4 bases, with 9 bases left between them. Germline V gives CDR1 LGHNA, CDR2 YSLEER. CDR3 length: 15 residues. DNA of the CDR3: TGCGCCAGCAGCCAAGATCCAGGCATTAATGAAAAACTGTTTTTT. It translates to CASSQDPGINEKLFF.

In its sample, this clone was seen a few times. The chain has TRBV7-8 and TRBJ2-1; 11 bases line up with TRBD1. CDR3 length: 17 residues. Trimming removed 6 bases from V and 8 bases from J; junction bases left unmatched: 15. CDR1 SGHVS and CDR2 FQNEAQ come from the germline V gene. CDR3 nucleotide sequence: TGTGCCAGCAGATTCACGATTTCGGACAGGGGGCTAGATGAGCAGTTCTTC. It encodes CASRFTISDRGLDEQFF.

The chain combines TRBV7-2 with TRBJ1-1; a possible D gene is TRBD1 (5 bases). Trimming removed 1 base from V and 7 bases from J, with 10 bases in between. CDR1 SGHTA and CDR2 FQGNSA come from the germline V gene. This CDR3 is built from 13 residues. Here the CDR3 reads CASSLGGHLEAFF. As DNA, the CDR3 is TGTGCCAGCAGCTTAGGAGGACACCTTGAAGCTTTCTTT.

The sample holds one count of this clone. Here the CDR3 DNA reads TGTGCCAGCAGTCTAACAGGGGTCACTAACTATGGCTACACCTTC. Translating gives CASSLTGVTNYGYTF. J is TRBJ1-2 and V is TRBV28; 7 nucleotides match TRBD1. CDR3 length: 15 amino acids. Germline CDR1 reads MDHEN; CDR2 reads SYDVKM. With 5 bases clipped from V and 0 bases from J, the junction kept 6 bases outside the gene matches.

Points on this clone: Within the sample, other DNA sequences also encode this same CDR3. The V and J genes are TRBV6-4 and TRBJ2-3; weak D call: TRBD2 (5 bases). Germline V lookup: CDR1 MRHNA, CDR2 SNTAGT. This CDR3 is built from 15 residues. V shed 0 bases and J shed 5 bases, with 12 bases lying between them. CDR3 amino acids: CASSDSRAGVDTQYF. CDR3 DNA sequence: TGTGCCAGCAGTGACTCGAGGGCCGGAGTAGATACGCAGTATTTT.

The chain recombines TRBV10-1 with TRBJ2-3, with 10 bases lining up with TRBD2. The CDR3 loop spans 17 amino acids. The germline CDR1 and CDR2 sequences are WNHNN and SYGVQD (reference sequence). The V and J ends lost 3 bases and 0 bases, in that order; junction bases with no gene match: 6. The CDR3, as DNA: TGCGCCAGCAGTGAAGCTAGCGGGGGCCTAAGCACAGATACGCAGTATTTT. Its translation is CASSEASGGLSTDTQYF.

The rearrangement uses TRBV4-1 and TRBJ2-2, with D maybe TRBD1 (6 bases). In germline, CDR1 is MGHRA, CDR2 YSYEKL. The ends were cut back, 0 bases at V and 4 bases at J, with 9 bases in the middle. This CDR3 is 15 amino acids long. The CDR3 here is CASSQEGAGTGELFF. The DNA of the CDR3 is TGCGCCAGCAGCCAAGAGGGGGCTGGCACCGGGGAGCTGTTTTTT.

In regard to this clone: At one of its ends the junction is not consistent with the germline gene, which may arise from a read error. The V call is TRBV6-4, the J call TRBJ2-7, with D possibly being TRBD1 (6 bases). This CDR3 spans 11 amino acids. Germline values: CDR1 MRHNA, CDR2 SNTAGT. The CDR3 sequence: CASSDTGIKGF. Here the CDR3 DNA reads TGTGCCAGCAGTGACACAGGGATTAAAGGATTC.

J is TRBJ2-2 and V is TRBV11-2; D remains ambiguous. There are 13 residues in the CDR3. Deletions cut 4 bases from V and 2 bases from J, with 5 bases between. Germline assignment: CDR1 SGHAT and CDR2 FQNNGV. The CDR3 region is CASSSYNTGELFF. Written as DNA, the CDR3 is TGTGCCAGCAGCTCCTATAACACCGGGGAGCTGTTTTTT.

This sequence joins TRBV7-7 and TRBJ2-1; 7 bases match TRBD1. The CDR3 contains 15 residues. V was clipped by 5 bases and J by 7 bases; unmatched bases: 11. Germline loops: CDR1 SSHAT, CDR2 FNYEAQ (reference sequence). DNA for the CDR3: TGTGCCAGCAGCCTTAAGACAGGGCTGATAAATGAGCAGTTCTTC. Translated, it gives CASSLKTGLINEQFF.

This clone was observed a few times. The gene calls are TRBV5-1 and TRBJ1-5, with D hard to call. The DNA end is a closer match to TRBJ2-3, so the J assignment may be wrong. Germline CDR1 reads SGHRS; CDR2 reads YFSETQ. This CDR3 is built from 14 residues. For the CDR3, the DNA is TGCGCCAGCAGCTCCGGCGGCGAGAATAAGCCCCAGTATTTT. Amino acids: CASSSGGENKPQYF.

The rearrangement links TRBV7-6 to TRBJ2-5; 7 positions match TRBD2. With 0 bases clipped from V and 1 base from J, the junction kept 8 bases outside the gene matches. CDR3 length: 17 amino acids. Germline CDR1 and CDR2: SGHVS and FNYEAQ. The CDR3 loop reads CASSLAAVGGGQETQYF. The CDR3 DNA sequence: TGTGCCAGCAGCTTAGCGGCGGTGGGCGGGGGCCAAGAGACCCAGTACTTC.

In this sample, this clone turned up a few times. The genes are TRBV6-1 and TRBJ1-1, with D perhaps matching TRBD1 (6 bases). Germline CDR1 and CDR2: MNHNS and SASEGT. The CDR3 extends over 14 amino acids. Trimming removed 5 bases at V and 3 bases at J, with 13 bases between. CDR3 nucleotides: TGTGCCAGCAGTCCACAGGGTTATGACACTGAAGCTTTCTTT. Its protein is CASSPQGYDTEAFF.

This clone appeared once. The V and J genes are TRBV19 and TRBJ2-7; 12 nucleotides line up with TRBD1. J was trimmed by 8 bases and V by 5 bases; bases with no gene match: 4. The CDR3 has 13 residues. Germline-derived CDR1 and CDR2 are LNHDA and SQIVND (reference sequence). The CDR3 DNA is TGTGCCAGTAGTCCGGGACAGGGGGCGAAGCAGTACGTC. Translating gives CASSPGQGAKQYV.

This rearrangement joins TRBV6-5 to TRBJ2-2, with 7 bases matching TRBD2. Germline CDR1 and CDR2: MNHEY and SVGAGI. The CDR3 has 16 amino acids. V shed 4 bases and J 6 bases; nucleotides not matched to a gene: 11. The CDR3 sequence: CASSLNPAGKSGELFF. CDR3 nucleotides: TGTGCCAGCAGTTTGAACCCAGCGGGGAAGTCCGGGGAGCTGTTTTTT.

This clone appeared a single time. This chain joins TRBV27 and TRBJ2-1, with D maybe TRBD2 (6 bases). CDR3 size: 17 residues. The ends were cut back, 4 bases at V and 3 bases at J, with 19 bases in the middle. Germline CDR1 reads MNHEY; CDR2 reads SMNVEV (reference sequence). Written as DNA, the CDR3 is TGTGCCAGCAGTTCCCTCCAGGAGGGGCAAGACTACAATGAGCAGTTCTTC. Protein product: CASSSLQEGQDYNEQFF.

This clone was counted only a few times. The J gene is TRBJ1-4, the V gene TRBV19; D possibly corresponds to TRBD1 (6 bases). V shed 10 bases and J shed 4 bases, with 10 bases lying between them. The CDR3 runs to 12 residues. Germline lookup yields CDR1 LNHDA and CDR2 SQIVND (reference sequence). The CDR3 spells CAIPDSNEKLFF. The CDR3 DNA reads as TGTGCCATTCCGGACAGTAATGAAAAACTGTTTTTT.

Note on this clone: The junction departs from the called germline gene at one end, perhaps through a read error. The chain combines TRBV18 with TRBJ2-2, with a tentative D call TRBD2 (6 bases). Germline V lookup: CDR1 KGHSH, CDR2 LQKENI. CDR3 length equals 19 residues. The CDR3 sequence: CASSPQTRDFGGNPGELFF. For the CDR3, the DNA is TGTGCCAGCTCACCACAAACCAGAGATTTCGGAGGGAACCCCGGGGAGCTGTTTTTT.

A few counts support this clone. J is TRBJ1-1 and V is TRBV27; D might be TRBD1 (5 bases). V shed 7 bases and J shed 0 bases, with 12 bases lying between them. The CDR3 is made up of 14 amino acids. CDR1 MNHEY and CDR2 SMNVEV come from the germline V gene (reference sequence). CDR3 DNA sequence: TGTGCCAGCAAAGTTCCAGGGATGAACACTGAAGCTTTCTTT. It specifies CASKVPGMNTEAFF.

V gene TRBV7-2 combines with J gene TRBJ1-1; TRBD1 agrees at 8 bases. The V and J ends lost 5 bases and 2 bases, in that order; junction bases with no gene match: 10. This CDR3 has 16 amino acids. CDR1 is SGHTA and CDR2 is FQGNSA in the germline V gene. The DNA for the CDR3 is TGTGCCAGCAGCCCCGGGACAGGCGCTTTTAACACTGAAGCTTTCTTT. Translated, it gives CASSPGTGAFNTEAFF.